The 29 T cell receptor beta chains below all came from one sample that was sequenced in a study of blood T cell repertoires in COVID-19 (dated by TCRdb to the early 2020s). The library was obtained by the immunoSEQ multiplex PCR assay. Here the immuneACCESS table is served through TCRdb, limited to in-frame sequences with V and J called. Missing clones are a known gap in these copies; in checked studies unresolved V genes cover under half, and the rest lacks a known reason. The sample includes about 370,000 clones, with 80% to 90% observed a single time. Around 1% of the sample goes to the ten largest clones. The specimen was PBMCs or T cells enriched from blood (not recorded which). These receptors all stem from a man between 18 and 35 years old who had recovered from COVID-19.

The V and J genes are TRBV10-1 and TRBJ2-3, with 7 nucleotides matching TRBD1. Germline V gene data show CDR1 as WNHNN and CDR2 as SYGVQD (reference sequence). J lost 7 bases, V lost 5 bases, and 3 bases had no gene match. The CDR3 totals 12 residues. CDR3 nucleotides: TGCGCCAGCAGTTACAGGGGAAATACGCAGTATTTT. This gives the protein CASSYRGNTQYF.

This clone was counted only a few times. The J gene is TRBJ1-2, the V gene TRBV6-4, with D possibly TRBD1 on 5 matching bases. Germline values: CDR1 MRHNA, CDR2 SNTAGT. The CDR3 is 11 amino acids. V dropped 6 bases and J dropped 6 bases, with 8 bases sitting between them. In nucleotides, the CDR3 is TGTGCCAGCAGATCAGGGAATGGCTACACCTTC. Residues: CASRSGNGYTF.

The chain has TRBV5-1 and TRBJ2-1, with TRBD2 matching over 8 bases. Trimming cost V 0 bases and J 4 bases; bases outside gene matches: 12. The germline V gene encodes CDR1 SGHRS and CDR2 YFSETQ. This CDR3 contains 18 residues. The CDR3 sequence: CASSLARTGLAVYNEQFF. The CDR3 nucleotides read TGCGCCAGCAGCTTGGCGCGGACCGGACTAGCCGTATACAATGAGCAGTTCTTC.

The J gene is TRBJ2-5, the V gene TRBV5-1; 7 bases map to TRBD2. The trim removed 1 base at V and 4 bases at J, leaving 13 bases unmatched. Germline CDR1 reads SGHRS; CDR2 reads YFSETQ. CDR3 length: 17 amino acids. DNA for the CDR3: TGCGCCAGCAGCTTGTTCGTAGCGGACGTAGCGGGAGAGACCCAGTACTTC. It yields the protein CASSLFVADVAGETQYF. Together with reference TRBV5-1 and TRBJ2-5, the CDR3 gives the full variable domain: KAGVTQTPRYLIKTRGQQVTLSCSPISGHRSVSWYQQTPGQGLQFLFEYFSETQRNKGNFPGRFSGRQFSNSRSEMNVSTLELGDSALYLCASSLFVADVAGETQYFGPGTRLLVL.

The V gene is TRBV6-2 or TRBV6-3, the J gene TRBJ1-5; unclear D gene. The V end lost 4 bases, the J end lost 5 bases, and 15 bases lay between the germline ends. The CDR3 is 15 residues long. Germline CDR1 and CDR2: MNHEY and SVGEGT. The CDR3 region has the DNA TGTGCCAGCAGTTCCTGGGTTTCTCGGGATCAGCCCCAGCATTTT. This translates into CASSSWVSRDQPQHF.

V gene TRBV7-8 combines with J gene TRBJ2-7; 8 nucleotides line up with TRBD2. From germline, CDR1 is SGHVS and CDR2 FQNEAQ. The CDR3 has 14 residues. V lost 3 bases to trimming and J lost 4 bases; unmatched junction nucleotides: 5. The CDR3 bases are TGTGCCAGCAGCTTCGGCGGGAGGTGGTACGAGCAGTACTTC. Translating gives CASSFGGRWYEQYF.

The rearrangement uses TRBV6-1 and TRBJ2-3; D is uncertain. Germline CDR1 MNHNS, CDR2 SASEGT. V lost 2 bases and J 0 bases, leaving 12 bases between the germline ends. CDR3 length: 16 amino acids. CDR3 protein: CASSEPPITSTDTQYF. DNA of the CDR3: TGTGCCAGCAGTGAACCCCCCATTACTAGCACAGATACGCAGTATTTT.

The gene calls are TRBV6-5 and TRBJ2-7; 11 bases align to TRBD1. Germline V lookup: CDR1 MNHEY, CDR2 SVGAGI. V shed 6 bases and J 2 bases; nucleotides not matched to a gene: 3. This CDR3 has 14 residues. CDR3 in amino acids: CASRGQGETYEQYF. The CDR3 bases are TGTGCCAGCAGGGGACAGGGGGAAACCTACGAGCAGTACTTC.

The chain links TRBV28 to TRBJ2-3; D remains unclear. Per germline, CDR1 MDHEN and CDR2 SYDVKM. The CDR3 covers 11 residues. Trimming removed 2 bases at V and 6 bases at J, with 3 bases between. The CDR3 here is CASSLADTQYF. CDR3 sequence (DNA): TGTGCCAGCAGTTTAGCGGATACGCAGTATTTT.

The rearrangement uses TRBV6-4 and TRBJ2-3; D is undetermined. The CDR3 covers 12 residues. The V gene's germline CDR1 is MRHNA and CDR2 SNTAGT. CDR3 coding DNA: TGTGCAACCTCCTCGGGCACAGATACGCAGTATTTT. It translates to CATSSGTDTQYF.

The CDR3 bases are TGTGCCAGCAGCTTGGAAGGGGTACAAGAGACCCAGTACTTC. Translated, it gives CASSLEGVQETQYF. The rearrangement joins TRBV5-4 to TRBJ2-5, with D perhaps TRBD1 (5 bases). V lost 0 bases and J lost 2, with 8 bases in between. CDR1 and CDR2 (germline): SGHNT, YYREEE (reference sequence). The CDR3 sequence is 14 residues long.

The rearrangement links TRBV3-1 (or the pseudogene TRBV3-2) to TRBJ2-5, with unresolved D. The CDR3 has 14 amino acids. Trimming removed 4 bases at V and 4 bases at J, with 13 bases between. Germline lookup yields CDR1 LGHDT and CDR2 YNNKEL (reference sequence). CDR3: CASSPPGLRETQYF. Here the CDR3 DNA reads TGTGCCAGCAGCCCTCCCGGTTTGAGAGAGACCCAGTACTTC.

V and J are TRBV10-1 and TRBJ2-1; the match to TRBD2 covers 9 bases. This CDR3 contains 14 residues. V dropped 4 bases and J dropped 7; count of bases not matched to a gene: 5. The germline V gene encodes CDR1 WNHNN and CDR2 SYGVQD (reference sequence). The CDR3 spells CASSVSGRGNEQFF. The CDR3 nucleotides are TGCGCCAGCAGTGTTAGCGGGAGAGGTAATGAGCAGTTCTTC.

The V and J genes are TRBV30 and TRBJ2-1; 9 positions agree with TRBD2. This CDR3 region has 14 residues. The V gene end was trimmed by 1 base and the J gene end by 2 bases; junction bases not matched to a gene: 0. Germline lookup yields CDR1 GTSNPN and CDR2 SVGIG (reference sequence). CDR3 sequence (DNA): TGTGCCTGGAGTGGGACTAGCGCCTACAATGAGCAGTTCTTC. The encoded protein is CAWSGTSAYNEQFF.

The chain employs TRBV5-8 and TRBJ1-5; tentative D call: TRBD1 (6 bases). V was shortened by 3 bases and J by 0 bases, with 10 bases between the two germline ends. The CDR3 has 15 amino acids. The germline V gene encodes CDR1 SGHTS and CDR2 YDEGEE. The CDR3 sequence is CASSSGQISNQPQHF. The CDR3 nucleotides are TGTGCCAGCAGCTCAGGACAGATTAGCAATCAGCCCCAGCATTTT.

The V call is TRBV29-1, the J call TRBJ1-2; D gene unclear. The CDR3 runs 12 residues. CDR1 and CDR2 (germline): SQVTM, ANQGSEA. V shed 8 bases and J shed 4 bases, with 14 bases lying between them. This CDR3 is CSILRGTYGYTF. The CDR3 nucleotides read TGCAGCATCCTCAGAGGCACCTATGGCTACACCTTC.

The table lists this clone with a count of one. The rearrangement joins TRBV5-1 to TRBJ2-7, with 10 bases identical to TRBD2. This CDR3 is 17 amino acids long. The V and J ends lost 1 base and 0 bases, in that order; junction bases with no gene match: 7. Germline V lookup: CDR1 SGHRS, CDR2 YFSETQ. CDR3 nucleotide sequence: TGCGCCAGCAGCTTGACGCTAGCGGGGGATTTCTCCTACGAGCAGTACTTC. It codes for CASSLTLAGDFSYEQYF.

CDR3 DNA sequence: TGTGCTAGTGGTTTGGTACTAGCGGGGATCACAGATACGCAGTATTTT. Translating it yields CASGLVLAGITDTQYF. This sequence joins TRBV12-5 and TRBJ2-3; 10 bases are a match to TRBD2. CDR1 and CDR2 (germline): LGHNT, FRNRAP. V lost 0 bases and J lost 2; bases outside the gene matches: 2. The CDR3 has 16 residues.

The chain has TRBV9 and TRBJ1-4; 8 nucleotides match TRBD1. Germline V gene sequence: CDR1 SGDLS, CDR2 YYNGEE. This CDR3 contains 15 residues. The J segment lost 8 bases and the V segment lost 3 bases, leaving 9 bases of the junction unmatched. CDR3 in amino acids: CASSDGQGGREKLFF. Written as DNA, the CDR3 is TGTGCCAGCAGCGACGGACAGGGCGGTAGGGAAAAACTGTTTTTT.

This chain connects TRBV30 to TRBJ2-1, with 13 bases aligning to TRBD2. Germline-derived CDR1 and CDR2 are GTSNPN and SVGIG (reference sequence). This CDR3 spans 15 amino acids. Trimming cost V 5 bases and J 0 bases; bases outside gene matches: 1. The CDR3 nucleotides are TGTGCCTGGTGGACTAGCGGGAGCTCCTACAATGAGCAGTTCTTC. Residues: CAWWTSGSSYNEQFF.

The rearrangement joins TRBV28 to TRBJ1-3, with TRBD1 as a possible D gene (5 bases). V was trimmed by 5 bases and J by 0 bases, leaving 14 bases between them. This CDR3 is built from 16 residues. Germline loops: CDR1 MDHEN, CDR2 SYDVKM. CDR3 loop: CASSGAGIYSGNTIYF. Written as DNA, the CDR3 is TGTGCCAGCAGTGGAGCAGGGATCTACTCTGGAAACACCATATATTTT.

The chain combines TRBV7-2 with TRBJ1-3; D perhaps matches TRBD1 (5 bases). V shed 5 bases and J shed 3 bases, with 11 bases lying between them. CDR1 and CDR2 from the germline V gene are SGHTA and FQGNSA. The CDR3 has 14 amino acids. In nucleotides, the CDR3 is TGTGCCAGCAGCCCACAGGTTTATGGAAACACCATATATTTT. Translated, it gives CASSPQVYGNTIYF.

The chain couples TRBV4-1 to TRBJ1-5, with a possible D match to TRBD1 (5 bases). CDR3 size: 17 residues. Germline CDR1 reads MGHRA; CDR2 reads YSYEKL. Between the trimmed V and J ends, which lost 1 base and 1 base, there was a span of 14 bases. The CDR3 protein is CASSQGFVQASNQPQHF. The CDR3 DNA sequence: TGCGCCAGCAGCCAAGGGTTCGTACAGGCGAGCAATCAGCCCCAGCATTTT.

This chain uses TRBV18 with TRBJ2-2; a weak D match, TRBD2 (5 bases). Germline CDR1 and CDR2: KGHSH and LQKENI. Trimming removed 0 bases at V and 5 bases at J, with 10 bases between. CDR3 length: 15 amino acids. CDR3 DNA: TGTGCCAGCTCACCACCGCCAGCGGCTACCGGGGAGCTGTTTTTT. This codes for CASSPPPAATGELFF.

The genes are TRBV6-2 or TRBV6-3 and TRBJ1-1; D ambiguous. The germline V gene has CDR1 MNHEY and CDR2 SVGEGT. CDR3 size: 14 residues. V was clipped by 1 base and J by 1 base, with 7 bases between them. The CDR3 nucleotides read TGTGCCAGCAGTTACTTGCAGTGGAACACTGAAGCTTTCTTT. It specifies CASSYLQWNTEAFF.

CDR3 residues: CASSFRTARAFF. Written as DNA, the CDR3 is TGTGCCAGCAGCTTTAGAACTGCGAGAGCTTTCTTT. The chain employs TRBV11-2 and TRBJ1-1; D call uncertain. This CDR3 contains 12 residues. Germline CDR1 and CDR2: SGHAT and FQNNGV. V was pared by 3 bases and J by 10 bases, with 12 bases between.

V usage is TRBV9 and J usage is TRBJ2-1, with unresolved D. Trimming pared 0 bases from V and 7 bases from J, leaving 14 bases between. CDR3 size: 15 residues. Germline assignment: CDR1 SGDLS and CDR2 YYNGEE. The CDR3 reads CASSVVMTTPNEQFF. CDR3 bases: TGTGCCAGCAGCGTAGTTATGACGACTCCAAATGAGCAGTTCTTC.

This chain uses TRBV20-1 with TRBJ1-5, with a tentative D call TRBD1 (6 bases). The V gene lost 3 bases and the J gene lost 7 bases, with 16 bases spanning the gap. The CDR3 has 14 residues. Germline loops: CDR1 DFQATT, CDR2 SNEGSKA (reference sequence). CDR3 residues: CSASSRGTGQPQHF. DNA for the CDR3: TGCAGTGCTAGTAGCAGGGGCACAGGACAGCCCCAGCATTTT.

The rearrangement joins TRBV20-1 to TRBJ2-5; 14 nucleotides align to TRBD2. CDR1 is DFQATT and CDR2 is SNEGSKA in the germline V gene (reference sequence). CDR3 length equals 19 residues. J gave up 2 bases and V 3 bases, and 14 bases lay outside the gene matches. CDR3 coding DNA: TGCAGTGCTAGTGTGTTTAGTAGACTAGCGGGAGGGAGGCAAGAGACCCAGTACTTC. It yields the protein CSASVFSRLAGGRQETQYF.